Included here is one TCR beta chain sequence, with context. Its antigen is not known. After constant-region reverse-primer amplification, full-length variable regions underwent semi-nested PCR with Nested Universal Primer A. Each CDR3 protein gets one entry after TCRdb re-called the 5' RACE reads with MiXCR. Of 7,500 to 9,500 distinct CDR3 sequences listed, approximately 40% were seen once; the top ten hold approximately 6.3%. Overall study findings and caveats: The larger-cohort validation was restricted to a single TCR beta V-J rearrangement rather than whole repertoires. Greatest tumor Treg TCR overlap was with tumor naive CD4+ cells.

The memory fraction was CD4+CD45RO+CD25- cells. The sample consisted of tumor-infiltrating memory CD4+ T cells sorted from the breast tumor. The sample's subset: memory CD4+ T cells, CD4+CD45RO+CD25-. The source is a female donor with breast cancer.

CDR3 DNA: TGTGCCAGCAGCTTAGCTAGCGGGAGGACCAACAATGAGCAGTTCTTC. It specifies CASSLASGRTNNEQFF. This chain links TRBV7-6 with TRBJ2-1; 10 bases line up with TRBD2. The CDR3 runs 16 residues. Germline V gene data show CDR1 as SGHVS and CDR2 as FNYEAQ. With 0 bases clipped from V and 5 bases from J, the junction kept 4 bases outside the gene matches.